The T cell receptor (beta chain) under discussion was sequenced for a study of blood T cell repertoires in COVID-19. Study overall: Both acute and convalescent COVID-19 samples were obtained from the United States, Italy and Spain. The analysed material was cDNA or gDNA that came from T cells, B-cell-depleted T cells, or PBMCs.

Methods used by the authors: Nucleated cell number was recorded as an estimate derived from reference gene primer amplification. TCRdb's table, derived via immunoSEQ multiplex PCR, lists solely in-frame clones and lacks some. V, J and clone size are those of that table, while D and trimming were read from the DNA. The top ten hold around 20% of the sample, which has some 130,000 clones, approximately 90% seen once. J gave up 1 base and V 3 bases, and 4 bases lay outside the gene matches. CDR1 SNHLY and CDR2 FYNNEI come from the germline V gene. The CDR3 sequence is 15 residues long. Sequencing was carried out using peripheral blood. The chain employs TRBV2 and TRBJ1-1, with TRBD1 matching 8 bases. This TCR came from a man in his forties or fifties with active or convalescent COVID-19. The CDR3 DNA follows: TGTGCCAGCAGTGATTTAGGACAGGGGAACACTGAAGCTTTCTTT. Translation gives CASSDLGQGNTEAFF.